These 23 T cell receptor beta chains came from one sample sequenced in a study of T cells in Graves' hyperthyroidism and ophthalmopathy (dated by TCRdb to about 2019). The library was prepared using multiplex PCR. The sequencing machine was an Illumina HiSeq 2000. TCR beta CDR3 regions were amplified from RNA transcripts. A first-round RT-PCR of the TCR CDR3 used the HTBI primer set with the Qiagen OneStep RT-PCR kit. Clones were called with MiXCR by TCRdb after fastp trimmed the public reads at Q25, and only in-frame beta chains were retained. Every CDR3 protein is listed once, alongside the most common genes and DNA of its rows. The sample table records about 590,000 distinct CDR3 sequences; 13% to 15% of these occur just once. Roughly 7.7% of the sample goes to the ten largest clones. Material: blood. The receptors derive from a woman aged 18-35 years with Graves' ophthalmopathy.

This clonotype was recorded at least ten times. J is TRBJ2-7 and V is TRBV2; 7 bases match TRBD2. V lost 7 bases to trimming and J lost 2 bases; unmatched junction nucleotides: 8. Germline assignment: CDR1 SNHLY and CDR2 FYNNEI. CDR3 length equals 14 residues. The CDR3 spells CASIRGSSAYEQYF. The CDR3 bases are TGTGCCAGCATTCGCGGGAGTAGCGCCTACGAGCAGTACTTC.

In this sample, this clonotype turned up many times. The chain uses TRBV2 and TRBJ2-5; D may be TRBD1 (6 bases). CDR1 is SNHLY and CDR2 is FYNNEI in the germline V gene. This CDR3 is built from 14 residues. The germline V and J ends were trimmed by 7 bases and 5 bases, with 17 bases remaining between them. CDR3 bases: TGTGCCAGCAACCCCACCGGGACAAGGGAGACCCAGTACTTC. The encoded protein is CASNPTGTRETQYF.

This clonotype was counted ten times or more. The chain carries TRBV12-3 or TRBV12-4 and TRBJ2-2, with 9 bases that match TRBD2. There are 17 residues in the CDR3. With V trimmed by 0 bases and J by 7 bases, 9 bases remained unmatched. The chain's CDR3 is CASSLALGGRAIGELFF. The CDR3 DNA follows: TGTGCCAGCAGTTTAGCGCTGGGCGGGAGGGCCATCGGGGAGCTGTTTTTT.

This clonotype was seen only a few times. The gene calls are TRBV6-1 and TRBJ2-7; 10 bases agree with TRBD1. The CDR3 has 16 amino acids. Looked up from germline, CDR1 is MNHNS and CDR2 is SASEGT. Trimming at V came to 6 bases and at J to 6 bases, leaving 14 bases not matched to a gene. CDR3 amino acids: CASSPGQGRTPLEQYF. In nucleotides, the CDR3 is TGTGCCAGCAGCCCGGGACAGGGGAGGACCCCTCTCGAGCAGTACTTC.

This clonotype was seen a handful of times. The genes are TRBV7-9 and TRBJ2-7; 10 nucleotides agree with TRBD2. Trimming at V came to 5 bases and at J to 0 bases, leaving 4 bases not matched to a gene. The CDR3 length is 15 residues. Germline CDR1 SEHNR, CDR2 FQNEAQ (reference sequence). CDR3 nucleotides: TGTGCCAGCAGCCAAGAGCGGGAGGGCTCCTACGAGCAGTACTTC. This translates into CASSQEREGSYEQYF. The complete variable domain, with remaining parts taken from reference TRBV7-9 and TRBJ2-7, reads DTGVSQNPRHKITKRGQNVTFRCDPISEHNRLYWYRQTLGQGPEFLTYFQNEAQLEKSRLLSDRFSAERPKGSFSTLEIQRTEQGDSAMYLCASSQEREGSYEQYFGPGTRLTVT.

The chain is built from TRBV10-3 and TRBJ2-1; TRBD2 aligns across 11 bases. Germline V gene sequence: CDR1 ENHRY, CDR2 SYGVKD. This CDR3 has 15 amino acids. After removal of 6 bases from V and 4 bases from J, the junction contained 5 bases not matched to a gene. DNA of the CDR3: TGTGCCATCAGGGTAGCGGGAGGGCCTTACAATGAGCAGTTCTTC. It codes for CAIRVAGGPYNEQFF.

This clonotype was seen only a few times. The V call is TRBV5-1, the J call TRBJ1-3; no reliable D call. V lost 0 bases and J lost 0, with 4 bases in between. Germline CDR1 is SGHRS and CDR2 is YFSETQ. This CDR3 has 14 residues. CDR3 coding DNA: TGCGCCAGCAGCTTGGAGAGCTCTGGAAACACCATATATTTT. Translated: CASSLESSGNTIYF.

The chain has TRBV30 and TRBJ2-1; TRBD2 might be the D (5 bases). The CDR3 runs 14 residues. Per germline, CDR1 GTSNPN and CDR2 SVGIG (reference sequence). V was clipped by 0 bases and J by 7 bases, with 13 bases between them. As DNA, the CDR3 is TGTGCCTGGAGTGTTCTACGGGAAAGGAATGAGCAGTTCTTC. It codes for CAWSVLRERNEQFF.

This clonotype was detected ten times or more. This sequence joins TRBV28 and TRBJ1-2; a weak D match, TRBD1 (5 bases). Trimming left V 6 bases short and J 5 bases short, with 16 bases between. The CDR3 has 14 residues. Germline CDR1 MDHEN, CDR2 SYDVKM. CDR3 in amino acids: CASRPMGDLYGYTF. In DNA, the CDR3 is TGTGCCAGCAGGCCAATGGGGGACCTTTATGGCTACACCTTC.

The table lists this clonotype with many counts. The chain employs TRBV6-1 and TRBJ1-6; the D gene is possibly TRBD1 (6 bases). The V end lost 8 bases, the J end lost 8 bases, and 16 bases lay between the germline ends. CDR1 and CDR2 (germline): MNHNS, SASEGT. The CDR3 loop spans 14 amino acids. The CDR3 DNA reads TGTGCCAGCGCACAGGGTCGATGGGATTCACCCCTCCACTTT. Protein sequence: CASAQGRWDSPLHF.

V gene TRBV6-1 combines with J gene TRBJ1-5; weak D call: TRBD1 (5 bases). This CDR3 is 14 amino acids long. Looked up from germline, CDR1 is MNHNS and CDR2 is SASEGT. The V end was cut by 7 bases, the J end by 9 bases, with 19 bases between. The CDR3 DNA reads as TGTGCCAGCAACAAACGGACATCCCATCGGCCCCAGCATTTT. It specifies CASNKRTSHRPQHF.

At least ten counts were recorded for this clonotype. The chain carries TRBV5-5 and TRBJ1-5; weak D call: TRBD1 (6 bases). V was clipped by 1 base and J by 0 bases, with 11 bases between them. Germline CDR1 is SGHKS and CDR2 is YYEKEE (reference sequence). The CDR3 runs to 16 residues. CDR3 in DNA: TGTGCCAGCAGCTTGAATGCAGGGGCTAGCAATCAGCCCCAGCATTTT. This gives the protein CASSLNAGASNQPQHF. The full variable domain, with the rest looked up from reference TRBV5-5 and TRBJ1-5, is DAGVTQSPTHLIKTRGQQVTLRCSPISGHKSVSWYQQVLGQGPQFIFQYYEKEERGRGNFPDRFSARQFPNYSSELNVNALLLGDSALYLCASSLNAGASNQPQHFGDGTRLSIL.

This clonotype was seen repeatedly, ten times or more. This chain uses TRBV9 with TRBJ2-7, with 13 positions matching TRBD2. The CDR3 covers 15 residues. Germline V gene sequence: CDR1 SGDLS, CDR2 YYNGEE. J gave up 6 bases and V 4 bases, and 7 bases lay outside the gene matches. The CDR3 region has the DNA TGTGCCAGCAGCACACGGACTAGCGGGAGCTTCGAGCAGTACTTC. Translation: CASSTRTSGSFEQYF.

This clonotype came up a few times. This chain joins TRBV10-1 and TRBJ1-1; a possible D gene is TRBD1 (5 bases). Trimming took off 6 bases at V and 1 base at J, with 30 bases between the two ends. The CDR3 sequence is 20 residues long. Germline V gene sequence: CDR1 WNHNN, CDR2 SYGVQD (reference sequence). The CDR3 loop is CASSPLEPPQGWAGNTEAFF. For the CDR3, the DNA is TGCGCCAGCAGCCCTCTAGAGCCCCCCCAGGGATGGGCCGGGAACACTGAAGCTTTCTTT.

This clonotype was observed a few times. The chain uses TRBV14 and TRBJ2-5; D possibly matches TRBD1 or TRBD2 (5 bases each). Germline V gene sequence: CDR1 SGHDN, CDR2 FVKESK. The CDR3 is 14 residues long. Trimming cost V 3 bases and J 7 bases, with 15 bases left between them. The CDR3, as DNA: TGTGCCAGCAGCCACCCCGGGACCCCGTGGACCCAGTACTTC. Translating gives CASSHPGTPWTQYF. Complete variable domain (other parts from reference TRBV14 and TRBJ2-5): EAGVTQFPSHSVIEKGQTVTLRCDPISGHDNLYWYRRVMGKEIKFLLHFVKESKQDESGMPNNRFLAERTGGTYSTLKVQPAELEDSGVYFCASSHPGTPWTQYFGPGTRLLVL.

This clonotype was detected a few times. The chain is built from TRBV18 and TRBJ2-4; D perhaps matches TRBD1 (6 bases). The V end was cut by 3 bases, the J end by 0 bases, with 12 bases between. In germline, CDR1 is KGHSH, CDR2 LQKENI. The CDR3 totals 16 residues. This CDR3 reads CASSPPTGVAKNIQYF. In DNA form, the CDR3 reads TGTGCCAGCTCACCCCCGACAGGAGTAGCCAAAAACATTCAGTACTTC.

This clonotype has only a few counts. DNA of the CDR3: TGTGCCATCAGTGACGGGACAGGGAAGAACACCGGGGAGCTGTTTTTT. This codes for CAISDGTGKNTGELFF. The J gene is TRBJ2-2, the V gene TRBV10-3, with 9 bases lining up with TRBD1. There are 16 residues in the CDR3. With 3 bases clipped from V and 1 base from J, the junction kept 3 bases outside the gene matches. Germline V lookup: CDR1 ENHRY, CDR2 SYGVKD.

This clonotype was detected ten times or more. The chain employs TRBV6-2 or TRBV6-3 and TRBJ2-3; D might be TRBD2 (6 bases). Germline loops: CDR1 MNHEY, CDR2 SVGEGT. This CDR3 comprises 16 residues. Trimming shortened V by 2 bases and J by 3 bases, and 15 bases separated the two germline ends. The CDR3 DNA reads TGTGCCAGCAGTTACAGTCCGGGAGAGGTGACAGATACGCAGTATTTT. This codes for CASSYSPGEVTDTQYF.

This clonotype appeared a few times. The genes are TRBV10-3 and TRBJ2-7, with D perhaps TRBD1 (6 bases). Germline-derived CDR1 and CDR2 are ENHRY and SYGVKD. The CDR3 extends over 14 amino acids. V was clipped by 3 bases and J by 5 bases, with 14 bases between them. In DNA, the CDR3 is TGTGCCATCAGTGACCACCAGGGGTTAGACGAGCAGTACTTC. The encoded protein is CAISDHQGLDEQYF.

This clonotype was picked up many times. The chain is built from TRBV28 and TRBJ2-5; 11 bases match TRBD1. The CDR3 runs 15 residues. Germline V gene data show CDR1 as MDHEN and CDR2 as SYDVKM. V lost 6 bases, J lost 3 bases, and 6 bases stayed unmatched. The CDR3 region has the DNA TGTGCCAGCAGGAGAGGACAGGGGGCGAAAGAGACCCAGTACTTC. Translation: CASRRGQGAKETQYF.

The rearrangement links TRBV19 to TRBJ2-2; 8 positions match TRBD1. Germline values: CDR1 LNHDA, CDR2 SQIVND (reference sequence). The CDR3 totals 14 residues. With V trimmed by 11 bases and J by 0 bases, 5 bases remained unmatched. The CDR3 bases are TGTGCCGGACGGACAGGGACGAACACCGGGGAGCTGTTTTTT. It yields the protein CAGRTGTNTGELFF. Combining the CDR3 with reference TRBV19 and TRBJ2-2 gives the whole variable domain DGGITQSPKYLFRKEGQNVTLSCEQNLNHDAMYWYRQDPGQGLRLIYYSQIVNDFQKGDIAEGYSVSREKKESFPLTVTSAQKNPTAFYLCAGRTGTNTGELFFGEGSRLTVL.

The rearrangement links TRBV20-1 to TRBJ1-5; D unresolved. Trimming left V 0 bases short and J 1 base short, with 10 bases between. The CDR3 length is 15 residues. Germline V lookup: CDR1 DFQATT, CDR2 SNEGSKA (reference sequence). The CDR3 DNA follows: TGCAGTGCTAGAGATCAAGGGCCCAGCAATCAGCCCCAGCATTTT. Residues: CSARDQGPSNQPQHF.

The chain combines TRBV4-1 with TRBJ2-7; TRBD2 is a possible D gene (5 bases). CDR1 is MGHRA, CDR2 YSYEKL, per germline. The V gene lost 1 base and the J gene lost 2 bases, with 15 bases spanning the gap. The CDR3 has 16 amino acids. Here the CDR3 DNA reads TGCGCCAGCAGCCAAGGAACAGAGGTACTAGCCTACGAGCAGTACTTC. Residues: CASSQGTEVLAYEQYF.